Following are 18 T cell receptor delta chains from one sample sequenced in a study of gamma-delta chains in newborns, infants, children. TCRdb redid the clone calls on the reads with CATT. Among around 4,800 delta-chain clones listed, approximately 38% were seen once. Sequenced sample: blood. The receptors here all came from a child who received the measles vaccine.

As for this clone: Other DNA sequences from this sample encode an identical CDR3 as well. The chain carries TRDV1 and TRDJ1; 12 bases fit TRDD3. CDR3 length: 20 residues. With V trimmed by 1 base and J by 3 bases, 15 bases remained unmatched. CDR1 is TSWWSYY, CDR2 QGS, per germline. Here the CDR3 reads CALGEQILWYWGILSDKLIF. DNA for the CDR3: TGTGCTCTTGGGGAACAGATCCTATGGTACTGGGGGATACTCTCCGATAAACTCATCTTT.

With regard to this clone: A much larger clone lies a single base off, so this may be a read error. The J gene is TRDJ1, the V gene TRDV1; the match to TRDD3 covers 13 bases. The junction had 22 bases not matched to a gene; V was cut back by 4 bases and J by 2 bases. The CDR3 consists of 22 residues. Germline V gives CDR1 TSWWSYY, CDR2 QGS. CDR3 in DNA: TGTGCTCTTGGGGGCCTTTCCTATCCCTTCCACTGGGGGATACGCAGTACCGATAAACTCATCTTT. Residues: CALGGLSYPFHWGIRSTDKLIF.

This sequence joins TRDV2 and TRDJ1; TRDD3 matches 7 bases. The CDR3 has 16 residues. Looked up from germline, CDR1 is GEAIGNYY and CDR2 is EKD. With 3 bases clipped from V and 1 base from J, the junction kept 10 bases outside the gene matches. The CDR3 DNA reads TGTGCCTGTGACGTTACTGGGGAGTGGGGCACCGATAAACTCATCTTT. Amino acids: CACDVTGEWGTDKLIF.

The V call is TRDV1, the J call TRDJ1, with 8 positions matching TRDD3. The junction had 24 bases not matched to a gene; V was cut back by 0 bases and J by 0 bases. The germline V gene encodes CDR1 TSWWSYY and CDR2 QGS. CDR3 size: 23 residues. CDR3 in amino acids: CALGELRVGGILLGAEYTDKLIF. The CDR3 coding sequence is TGTGCTCTTGGGGAACTGCGAGTAGGGGGTATTCTACTGGGGGCTGAGTACACCGATAAACTCATCTTT.

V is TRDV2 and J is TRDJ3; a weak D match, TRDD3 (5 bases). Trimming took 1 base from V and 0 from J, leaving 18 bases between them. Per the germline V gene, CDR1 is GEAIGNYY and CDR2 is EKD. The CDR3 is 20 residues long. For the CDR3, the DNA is TGTGCCTGTGACACGGGGCCGGGGGTTGACATCTCCTGGGACACCCGACAGATGTTTTTC. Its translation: CACDTGPGVDISWDTRQMFF.

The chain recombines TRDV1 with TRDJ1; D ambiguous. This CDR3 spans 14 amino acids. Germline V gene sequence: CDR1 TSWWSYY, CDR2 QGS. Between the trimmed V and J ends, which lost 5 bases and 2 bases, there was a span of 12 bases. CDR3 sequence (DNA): TGTGCTCTTGGGCCACGCGGGGCGACCGATAAACTCATCTTT. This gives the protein CALGPRGATDKLIF.

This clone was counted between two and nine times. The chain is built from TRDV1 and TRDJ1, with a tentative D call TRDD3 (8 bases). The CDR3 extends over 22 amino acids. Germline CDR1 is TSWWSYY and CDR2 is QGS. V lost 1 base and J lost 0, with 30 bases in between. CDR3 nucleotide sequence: TGTGCTCTTGGGGAACCGGCCTTCCTGCGTACTGGGGGTCCCCGGTACACCGATAAACTCATCTTT. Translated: CALGEPAFLRTGGPRYTDKLIF.

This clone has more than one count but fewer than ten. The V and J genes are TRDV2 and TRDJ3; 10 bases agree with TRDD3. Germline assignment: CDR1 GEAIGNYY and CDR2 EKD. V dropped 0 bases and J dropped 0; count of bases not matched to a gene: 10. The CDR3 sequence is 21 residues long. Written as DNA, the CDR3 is TGTGCCTGTGACACCTTACTGGGGGATCCCTCAAGCTCCTGGGACACCCGACAGATGTTTTTC. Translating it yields CACDTLLGDPSSSWDTRQMFF.

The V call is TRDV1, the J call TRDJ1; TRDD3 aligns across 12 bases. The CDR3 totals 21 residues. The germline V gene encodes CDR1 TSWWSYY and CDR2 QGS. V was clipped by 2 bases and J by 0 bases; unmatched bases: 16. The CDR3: CALGESGYSYWGIPYTDKLIF. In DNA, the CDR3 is TGTGCTCTTGGGGAATCGGGCTATTCCTACTGGGGGATACCGTACACCGATAAACTCATCTTT.

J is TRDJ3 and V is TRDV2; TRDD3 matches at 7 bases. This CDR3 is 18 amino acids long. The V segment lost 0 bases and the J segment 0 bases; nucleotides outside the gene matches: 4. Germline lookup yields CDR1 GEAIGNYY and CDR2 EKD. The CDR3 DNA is TGTGCCTGTGACACCTGGGGGACCAGCTCCTGGGACACCCGACAGATGTTTTTC. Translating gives CACDTWGTSSWDTRQMFF.

The CDR3 spells CALGEDSGIGYTDKLIF. CDR3 bases: TGTGCTCTTGGGGAAGACTCGGGGATAGGCTACACCGATAAACTCATCTTT. The J gene is TRDJ1, the V gene TRDV1; TRDD3 agrees at 7 bases. V trimming: 2 bases; J trimming: 0 bases; junction bases outside the gene matches: 9. Germline V gene lookup returns CDR1 TSWWSYY and CDR2 QGS. This CDR3 is 17 amino acids long.

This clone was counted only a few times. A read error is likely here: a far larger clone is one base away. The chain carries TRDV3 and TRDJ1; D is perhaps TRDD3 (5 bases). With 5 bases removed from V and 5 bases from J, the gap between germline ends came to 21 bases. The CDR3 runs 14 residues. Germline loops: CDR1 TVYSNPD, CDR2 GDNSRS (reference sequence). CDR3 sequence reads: CALETQGGLDKLIF. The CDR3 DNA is TGTGCCCTTGAGACTCAAGGGGGGCTAGATAAACTCATCTTT.

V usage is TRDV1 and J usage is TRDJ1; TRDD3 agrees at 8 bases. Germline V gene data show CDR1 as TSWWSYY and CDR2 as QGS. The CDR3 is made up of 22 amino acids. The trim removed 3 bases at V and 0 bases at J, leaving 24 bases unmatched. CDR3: CALGDLRFSLFVLGVYTDKLIF. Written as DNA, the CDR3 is TGTGCTCTTGGGGATCTTAGGTTCTCCCTATTTGTACTGGGGGTGTACACCGATAAACTCATCTTT.

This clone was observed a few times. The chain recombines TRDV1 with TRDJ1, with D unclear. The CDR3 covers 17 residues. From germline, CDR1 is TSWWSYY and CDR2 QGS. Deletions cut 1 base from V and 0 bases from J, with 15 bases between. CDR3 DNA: TGTGCTCTTGGGGAACGAGAGCGCGGATTCAACACCGATAAACTCATCTTT. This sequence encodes CALGERERGFNTDKLIF.

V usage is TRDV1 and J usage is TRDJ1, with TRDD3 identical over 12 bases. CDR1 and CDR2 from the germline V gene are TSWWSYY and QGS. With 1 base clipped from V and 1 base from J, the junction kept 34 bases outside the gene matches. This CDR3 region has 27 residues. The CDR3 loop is CALGEPFPRARPPLGDTFSFLTDKLIF. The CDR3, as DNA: TGTGCTCTTGGGGAACCTTTCCCAAGGGCCCGCCCTCCACTGGGGGATACTTTTTCATTCCTCACCGATAAACTCATCTTT.

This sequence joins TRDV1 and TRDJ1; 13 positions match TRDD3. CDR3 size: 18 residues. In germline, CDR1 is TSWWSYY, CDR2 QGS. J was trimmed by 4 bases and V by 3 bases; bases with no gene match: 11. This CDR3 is CALGDQLLYWGIRDKLIF. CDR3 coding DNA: TGTGCTCTTGGGGACCAACTCCTGTACTGGGGGATACGCGATAAACTCATCTTT.

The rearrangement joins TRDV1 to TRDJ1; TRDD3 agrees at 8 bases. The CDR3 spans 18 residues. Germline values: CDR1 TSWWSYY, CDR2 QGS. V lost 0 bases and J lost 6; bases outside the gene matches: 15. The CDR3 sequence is CALGELGRLGDRKHKLIF. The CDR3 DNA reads TGTGCTCTTGGGGAACTCGGGCGGTTGGGGGATCGGAAGCATAAACTCATCTTT.

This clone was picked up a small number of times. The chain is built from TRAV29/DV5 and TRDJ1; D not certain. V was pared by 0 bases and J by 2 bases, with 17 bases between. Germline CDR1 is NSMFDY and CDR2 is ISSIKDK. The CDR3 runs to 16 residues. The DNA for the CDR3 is TGTGCAGCAAGCGGGCCCTCCAGGTGCAAAACCGATAAACTCATCTTT. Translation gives CAASGPSRCKTDKLIF.